One and the same sample provided the 25 T cell receptor beta chains below, sequenced in a study of regulatory and conventional T cells in RAG deficiency. Produced via immunoSEQ multiplex PCR; TCRdb's table is partial and in-frame only. This table holds over 15,000 clones, around 90% found once. Regulatory T cells were sorted from blood as CD4+ CD25-high CD127-low cells. The same specimen was also included in a second study, on regulatory T cells. According to that study: Amplification used 52 TRBV primers and 13 TRBJ primers.

The sample comprised Tregs sorted from blood. These receptors came from a human donor in good health.

This chain links TRBV15 with TRBJ1-2, with D unresolved. Per the germline V gene, CDR1 is LNHNV and CDR2 is YYDKDF (reference sequence). Trimming removed 0 bases from V and 0 bases from J, with 8 bases in between. The CDR3 length is 15 residues. The CDR3 nucleotides read TGTGCCACCAGCAGAGATCCAGTAGCTAACTATGGCTACACCTTC. Protein: CATSRDPVANYGYTF.

This chain connects TRBV6-1 to TRBJ1-2; TRBD1 is a possible D gene (6 bases). This CDR3 contains 13 residues. The germline V gene has CDR1 MNHNS and CDR2 SASEGT. Trimming cost V 5 bases and J 0 bases, with 7 bases left between them. The CDR3 region is CASSTGTNYGYTF. DNA for the CDR3: TGTGCCAGCAGTACAGGGACTAACTATGGCTACACCTTC.

The V and J genes are TRBV7-3 and TRBJ1-6, with no clear D. The CDR3 sequence is 13 residues long. Per the germline V gene, CDR1 is SGHTA and CDR2 is FQGTGA. Trimming stripped 3 bases from V and 7 bases from J, with 7 bases between. CDR3 loop: CASSFVRNSPLHF. CDR3 DNA: TGTGCCAGCAGCTTCGTGAGAAATTCACCCCTCCACTTT. The entire variable domain, with the rest obtained from reference TRBV7-3 and TRBJ1-6, is as follows: GAGVSQTPSNKVTEKGKYVELRCDPISGHTALYWYRQSLGQGPEFLIYFQGTGAADDSGLPNDRFFAVRPEGSVSTLKIQRTERGDSAVYLCASSFVRNSPLHFGNGTRLTVT.

This clone has more than one count but fewer than ten. The chain is built from TRBV28 and TRBJ1-1; D might be TRBD1 (6 bases). CDR1 is MDHEN, CDR2 SYDVKM, per germline. V lost 3 bases and J lost 1, with 15 bases in between. The CDR3 length is 16 residues. The CDR3 region is CASSLGGASENTEAFF. CDR3 in DNA: TGTGCCAGCAGTTTGGGGGGGGCGTCCGAGAACACTGAAGCTTTCTTT.

This chain connects TRBV6-5 to TRBJ2-7, with TRBD1 matching over 7 bases. The CDR3 is 15 residues long. V shed 7 bases and J 6 bases; nucleotides not matched to a gene: 15. Germline loops: CDR1 MNHEY, CDR2 SVGAGI. CDR3 in DNA: TGTGCCAGCACCAGACTGGCCGGGACAGTTGGCGAGCAGTACTTC. Protein product: CASTRLAGTVGEQYF.

This chain joins TRBV10-3 and TRBJ1-3; D gene ambiguous. In germline, CDR1 is ENHRY, CDR2 SYGVKD. CDR3 length: 11 residues. V gave up 3 bases and J gave up 4 bases, with 1 base separating them. The CDR3 sequence is CAISEGNTIYF. The CDR3, as DNA: TGTGCCATCAGTGAAGGAAACACCATATATTTT.

This chain links TRBV23-1 with TRBJ1-5; D uncertain. TRBV23-1 falls under the ORF class, with uncertain function. V was pared by 3 bases and J by 4 bases, with 7 bases between. This CDR3 comprises 13 residues. This chain's CDR3 is CASSHRVNQPQHF. The CDR3 nucleotides read TGCGCCAGCAGTCACCGGGTGAATCAGCCCCAGCATTTT.

The table lists this clone with a count of one. This sequence joins TRBV28 and TRBJ1-2; D is perhaps TRBD1 (6 bases). There are 13 residues in the CDR3. Germline CDR1 is MDHEN and CDR2 is SYDVKM. V lost 6 bases to trimming and J lost 7 bases, with 15 bases between them. Here the CDR3 reads CASSPGHITGYTF. The CDR3 DNA reads as TGTGCCAGCAGCCCGGGACACATCACTGGCTACACCTTC.

This chain joins TRBV28 and TRBJ1-2; 11 bases line up with TRBD1. The junction had 8 bases not matched to a gene; V was cut back by 6 bases and J by 2 bases. Looked up from germline, CDR1 is MDHEN and CDR2 is SYDVKM. This CDR3 region has 16 residues. In DNA, the CDR3 is TGTGCCAGCAGCCCCTCCGGGACAGGGGGAAACTATGGCTACACCTTC. Encoded protein: CASSPSGTGGNYGYTF.

This clone was recorded once. Other DNA sequences in the same sample also yield this CDR3. V is TRBV28 and J is TRBJ2-3; D unclear. The CDR3 runs to 12 residues. V was clipped by 6 bases and J by 5 bases, with 9 bases between them. Germline loops: CDR1 MDHEN, CDR2 SYDVKM. The CDR3 spells CASRSEGDTQYF. The CDR3, as DNA: TGTGCCAGCAGATCCGAAGGAGATACGCAGTATTTT.

V is TRBV6-5 and J is TRBJ2-3; D ambiguous. Germline V lookup: CDR1 MNHEY, CDR2 SVGAGI. Trimming shortened V by 10 bases and J by 1 base, and 15 bases separated the two germline ends. This CDR3 comprises 14 residues. The CDR3 nucleotides read TGTGCCACCCGCCTGGCCCTAGGCACAGATACGCAGTATTTT. Amino acids: CATRLALGTDTQYF.

The J gene is TRBJ1-1, the V gene TRBV29-1; no clear D. Trimming removed 4 bases from V and 0 bases from J, with 9 bases in between. CDR1 and CDR2 (germline): SQVTM, ANQGSEA. The CDR3 is 13 residues long. As DNA, the CDR3 is TGCAGCGTTGTGGTTAGGCTGAACACTGAAGCTTTCTTT. It codes for CSVVVRLNTEAFF. The complete variable domain, with remaining parts taken from reference TRBV29-1 and TRBJ1-1, reads SAVISQKPSRDICQRGTSLTIQCQVDSQVTMMFWYRQQPGQSLTLIATANQGSEATYESGFVIDKFPISRPNLTFSTLTVSNMSPEDSSIYLCSVVVRLNTEAFFGQGTRLTVV.

V and J are TRBV5-6 and TRBJ2-7; D gene unclear. Germline loops: CDR1 SGHDT, CDR2 YYEEEE. Trimming pared 0 bases from V and 0 bases from J, leaving 7 bases between. This CDR3 spans 14 amino acids. The CDR3 protein is CASSLGRISYEQYF. The CDR3 DNA reads TGTGCCAGCAGCTTGGGACGAATCTCCTACGAGCAGTACTTC.

This rearrangement joins TRBV30 to TRBJ1-5, with D perhaps TRBD1 (5 bases). This CDR3 has 13 amino acids. Germline V gene sequence: CDR1 GTSNPN, CDR2 SVGIG (reference sequence). The V gene lost 7 bases and the J gene lost 3 bases, with 13 bases spanning the gap. The CDR3 spells CASGGDHNQPQHF. CDR3 coding DNA: TGTGCCTCCGGGGGGGATCACAATCAGCCCCAGCATTTT.

This rearrangement joins TRBV6-4 to TRBJ2-3; 9 bases line up with TRBD1. Trimming removed 2 bases from V and 4 bases from J; junction bases left unmatched: 1. The CDR3 sequence is 14 residues long. CDR1 MRHNA and CDR2 SNTAGT come from the germline V gene. The chain's CDR3 is CASSDRTGADTQYF. The CDR3 DNA follows: TGTGCCAGCAGTGACCGGACAGGGGCAGATACGCAGTATTTT.

V is TRBV19 and J is TRBJ1-1; TRBD1 might be the D (5 bases). V gave up 4 bases and J gave up 4 bases, with 13 bases separating them. This CDR3 region has 14 residues. In germline, CDR1 is LNHDA, CDR2 SQIVND (reference sequence). This CDR3 reads CASSRRDLGTEAFF. CDR3 in DNA: TGTGCCAGTAGTAGGCGGGACCTGGGCACTGAAGCTTTCTTT.

The CDR3 sequence: CASGWNPISYNEQFF. The CDR3, as DNA: TGTGCTAGTGGTTGGAACCCCATCTCCTACAATGAGCAGTTCTTC. V is TRBV12-5 and J is TRBJ2-1, with no clear D. CDR1 and CDR2 (germline): LGHNT, FRNRAP. CDR3 length: 15 amino acids. The V end lost 4 bases, the J end lost 0 bases, and 10 bases lay between the germline ends.

The chain joins TRBV6-5 to TRBJ2-6; D remains unclear. Germline CDR1 is MNHEY and CDR2 is SVGAGI. V lost 0 bases and J lost 1, with 4 bases in between. The CDR3 totals 15 residues. The CDR3 is CASSYSLSGANVLTF. The CDR3 bases are TGTGCCAGCAGTTACTCGTTATCTGGGGCCAACGTCCTGACTTTC.

The gene calls are TRBV15 and TRBJ2-1, with 8 bases identical to TRBD2. This CDR3 is built from 15 residues. The V and J ends lost 3 bases and 6 bases, in that order; junction bases with no gene match: 7. CDR1 and CDR2 (germline): LNHNV, YYDKDF (reference sequence). DNA for the CDR3: TGTGCCACCAGCAGCGGGGGGGTCAGGGGCAATGAGCAGTTCTTC. Its protein product is CATSSGGVRGNEQFF.

The genes are TRBV7-9 and TRBJ1-2; D may be TRBD1 (5 bases). This CDR3 has 13 residues. The V gene's germline CDR1 is SEHNR and CDR2 FQNEAQ (reference sequence). The germline V and J ends were trimmed by 2 bases and 4 bases, with 8 bases remaining between them. CDR3: CASSLTGLYGYTF. The CDR3, as DNA: TGTGCCAGCAGCTTAACAGGCCTCTATGGCTACACCTTC.

This clone was seen just once. The chain links TRBV19 to TRBJ1-1, with 7 bases matching TRBD1. This CDR3 is 18 amino acids long. V was clipped by 5 bases and J by 1 base; unmatched bases: 16. Per germline, CDR1 LNHDA and CDR2 SQIVND (reference sequence). In DNA, the CDR3 is TGTGCCAGTAGTCACTTACAGGGGTATAGTCTCCCGAACACTGAAGCTTTCTTT. Protein product: CASSHLQGYSLPNTEAFF. Based on the CDR3 plus reference TRBV19 and TRBJ1-1, the full variable domain is DGGITQSPKYLFRKEGQNVTLSCEQNLNHDAMYWYRQDPGQGLRLIYYSQIVNDFQKGDIAEGYSVSREKKESFPLTVTSAQKNPTAFYLCASSHLQGYSLPNTEAFFGQGTRLTVV.

The chain carries TRBV13 and TRBJ1-2; D is undetermined. The length of the CDR3 is 14 residues. The germline V gene has CDR1 PRHDT and CDR2 FYEKMQ (reference sequence). The V end lost 5 bases, the J end lost 4 bases, and 14 bases lay between the germline ends. The CDR3 coding sequence is TGTGCCAGCAGCCGAAGCGCCCAGGCCTATGGCTACACCTTC. It specifies CASSRSAQAYGYTF.

This sequence joins TRBV28 and TRBJ2-2; 7 nucleotides match TRBD1. The germline gives CDR1 MDHEN, CDR2 SYDVKM. V shed 10 bases, J shed 6 bases, and the junction held 14 bases outside the gene matches. This CDR3 contains 15 residues. The CDR3 DNA reads as TGTGCCACTATAGACAGGGCGGGTCTCTCCGGGGAGCTGTTTTTT. Translated: CATIDRAGLSGELFF.

This sequence joins TRBV29-1 and TRBJ1-3, with D perhaps TRBD1 (5 bases). Looked up from germline, CDR1 is SQVTM and CDR2 is ANQGSEA. This CDR3 comprises 15 residues. Trimming cost V 6 bases and J 0 bases, with 15 bases left between them. The CDR3 loop reads CSVALRGPSGNTIYF. The CDR3 bases are TGCAGCGTGGCCCTAAGGGGCCCCTCTGGAAACACCATATATTTT. Using reference TRBV29-1 and TRBJ1-3 for the parts outside the CDR3, the full variable domain is SAVISQKPSRDICQRGTSLTIQCQVDSQVTMMFWYRQQPGQSLTLIATANQGSEATYESGFVIDKFPISRPNLTFSTLTVSNMSPEDSSIYLCSVALRGPSGNTIYFGEGSWLTVV.

The genes are TRBV28 and TRBJ1-1; D is uncertain. Trimming removed 5 bases at V and 2 bases at J, with 9 bases between. Germline CDR1 and CDR2: MDHEN and SYDVKM. The CDR3 has 13 amino acids. The CDR3 DNA reads TGTGCCAGCAGTGCCCCCACTAACACTGAAGCTTTCTTT. Residues: CASSAPTNTEAFF.